The 31 T cell receptor beta chains listed next were all sequenced from one sample in a study of identical twins. TCRdb ran MiXCR on the 5' RACE reads and lists one entry per CDR3 protein. The table records approximately 220,000 distinct CDR3 sequences, roughly a tenth of them present only once. The specimen was memory (CD45RO+) T cells sorted from blood. Receptors originate from a woman aged 18-29 years in good health.

This clonotype showed up just a few times. V and J are TRBV7-2 and TRBJ1-2; D possibly corresponds to TRBD1 (6 bases). The germline V gene has CDR1 SGHTA and CDR2 FQGNSA. V was cut by 5 bases and J by 2 bases, with 12 bases left in between. The CDR3 contains 14 residues. The CDR3 DNA is TGTGCCAGCAGCGATCAGGGGTTCAACTATGGCTACACCTTC. It codes for CASSDQGFNYGYTF. Full variable domain (missing parts from reference TRBV7-2 and TRBJ1-2): GAGVSQSPSNKVTEKGKDVELRCDPISGHTALYWYRQSLGQGLEFLIYFQGNSAPDKSGLPSDRFSAERTGGSVSTLTIQRTQQEDSAVYLCASSDQGFNYGYTFGSGTRLTVV.

The chain couples TRBV20-1 to TRBJ1-1, with no clear D. In germline, CDR1 is DFQATT, CDR2 SNEGSKA (reference sequence). The CDR3 is made up of 11 amino acids. V lost 1 base and J 5 bases, leaving 5 bases between the germline ends. Here the CDR3 DNA reads TGCAGTGCTAGAGGGTTGACTGAAGCTTTCTTT. It codes for CSARGLTEAFF.

This clonotype appeared a few times. The gene calls are TRBV6-5 and TRBJ2-5; D gene ambiguous. Looked up from germline, CDR1 is MNHEY and CDR2 is SVGAGI. The CDR3 contains 11 residues. V was cut by 0 bases and J by 6 bases, with 2 bases left in between. DNA for the CDR3: TGTGCCAGCAGTTACTCTCAGACCCAGTACTTC. It specifies CASSYSQTQYF.

CDR3 region: CASSPASGGGGTQYF. CDR3 coding DNA: TGTGCCAGCTCACCCGCGAGCGGGGGAGGTGGTACGCAGTATTTT. The rearrangement joins TRBV18 to TRBJ2-3; 8 bases line up with TRBD2. Germline loops: CDR1 KGHSH, CDR2 LQKENI. The CDR3 runs 15 residues. V was clipped by 3 bases and J by 8 bases; unmatched bases: 10.

A few counts support this clonotype. The rearrangement uses TRBV19 and TRBJ2-5; 13 nucleotides align to TRBD2. V lost 5 bases and J lost 5; bases outside the gene matches: 8. The length of the CDR3 is 16 residues. Germline V gene lookup returns CDR1 LNHDA and CDR2 SQIVND (reference sequence). Here the CDR3 reads CASSVRLAGGLETQYF. In nucleotides, the CDR3 is TGTGCCAGTAGTGTTCGACTAGCGGGAGGTTTGGAGACCCAGTACTTC.

The genes are TRBV6-1 and TRBJ1-1, with 7 bases aligning to TRBD1. The CDR3 has 14 amino acids. Germline V lookup: CDR1 MNHNS, CDR2 SASEGT. J gave up 7 bases and V 7 bases, and 12 bases lay outside the gene matches. This CDR3 reads CASTPAGTVREAFF. The CDR3 bases are TGTGCCAGCACCCCCGCCGGGACAGTCCGTGAAGCTTTCTTT.

The table lists this clonotype with a few counts. The chain employs TRBV10-3 and TRBJ1-1; D might be TRBD1 (6 bases). V was cut by 5 bases and J by 3 bases, with 19 bases left in between. This CDR3 has 16 amino acids. The germline CDR1 and CDR2 sequences are ENHRY and SYGVKD. Written as DNA, the CDR3 is TGTGCCATCAGTTCAATTCCCCGAAGACAGGACACTGAAGCTTTCTTT. Its translation: CAISSIPRRQDTEAFF.

This clonotype was recorded at least ten times. This chain links TRBV5-6 with TRBJ2-5; no clear D. CDR1 and CDR2 (germline): SGHDT, YYEEEE. Trimming took 1 base from V and 2 from J, leaving 12 bases between them. This CDR3 is 15 amino acids long. CDR3 loop: CASSLFVVGQETQYF. The CDR3 region has the DNA TGTGCCAGCAGCTTGTTTGTAGTAGGGCAAGAGACCCAGTACTTC.

The table lists this clonotype with a few counts. Here the CDR3 DNA reads TGCAGTGCTCTACAGGCTAACTATGGCTACACCTTC. Translation: CSALQANYGYTF. V gene TRBV20-1 combines with J gene TRBJ1-2; tentatively, D is TRBD1 (5 bases). Per the germline V gene, CDR1 is DFQATT and CDR2 is SNEGSKA (reference sequence). The CDR3 contains 12 residues. Trimming cost V 5 bases and J 0 bases, with 7 bases left between them.

The rearrangement links TRBV15 to TRBJ1-5, with 7 bases identical to TRBD1. V lost 3 bases and J lost 5; bases outside the gene matches: 7. CDR1 and CDR2 from the germline V gene are LNHNV and YYDKDF (reference sequence). The CDR3 has 15 residues. The CDR3 protein is CATSSVDRVYQPQHF. The CDR3 DNA sequence: TGTGCCACCAGCAGTGTTGACAGGGTCTATCAGCCCCAGCATTTT.

This clonotype was counted ten times or more. The chain has TRBV29-1 and TRBJ1-3; D not resolved. Per germline, CDR1 SQVTM and CDR2 ANQGSEA. The CDR3 totals 12 residues. The germline V and J ends were trimmed by 7 bases and 3 bases, with 10 bases remaining between them. The CDR3 sequence is CSAWTGGNTIYF. CDR3 DNA sequence: TGCAGCGCATGGACTGGTGGAAACACCATATATTTT.

This clonotype has at least ten counts. The rearrangement links TRBV7-3 to TRBJ1-4; D possibly corresponds to TRBD1 (5 bases). CDR3 length: 18 amino acids. V lost 1 base and J 0 bases, leaving 15 bases between the germline ends. Germline V gives CDR1 SGHTA, CDR2 FQGTGA. The CDR3 nucleotides read TGTGCCAGCAGCTTAAGGTTTCCGGGGGTTGCAACTAATGAAAAACTGTTTTTT. As protein: CASSLRFPGVATNEKLFF.

This chain uses TRBV29-1 with TRBJ2-4; 7 bases line up with TRBD1. CDR1 is SQVTM and CDR2 is ANQGSEA in the germline V gene. There are 13 residues in the CDR3. With V trimmed by 4 bases and J by 7 bases, 7 bases remained unmatched. CDR3 loop: CSVASAGGNIQYF. The CDR3 nucleotides are TGCAGCGTTGCCTCGGCAGGGGGTAACATTCAGTACTTC.

This clonotype occurred a few times. V and J are TRBV7-4 and TRBJ2-3, with a weak D call TRBD2 (6 bases). Looked up from germline, CDR1 is SGHVT and CDR2 is SQSDAQ. V was pared by 6 bases and J by 0 bases, with 10 bases between. The CDR3 covers 14 residues. The CDR3, as DNA: TGTGCCAGCAGTACCGGACTAAGCACAGATACGCAGTATTTT. The encoded protein is CASSTGLSTDTQYF.

At least ten counts were recorded for this clonotype. This chain joins TRBV4-3 and TRBJ1-1; D is perhaps TRBD1 (6 bases). Germline V CDR1 and CDR2: LGHNA, YSLEER. Trimming left V 3 bases short and J 1 base short, with 9 bases between. The CDR3 spans 14 residues. CDR3 nucleotides: TGCGCCAGCAGCCACGTAGGGGGGAACACTGAAGCTTTCTTT. Protein: CASSHVGGNTEAFF.

In this sample, this clonotype turned up a few times. This chain connects TRBV5-1 to TRBJ2-3; D not certain. This CDR3 contains 14 residues. CDR1 is SGHRS, CDR2 YFSETQ, per germline. The ends were cut back, 2 bases at V and 0 bases at J, with 7 bases in the middle. CDR3: CASSFRLSTDTQYF. As DNA, the CDR3 is TGCGCCAGCAGCTTCCGGCTTAGCACAGATACGCAGTATTTT.

This sequence joins TRBV11-3 and TRBJ2-2; D is possibly TRBD2 (5 bases). V dropped 5 bases and J dropped 0 bases, with 13 bases sitting between them. CDR1 and CDR2 from the germline V gene are SGHNT and YENEEA. The CDR3 covers 16 residues. In nucleotides, the CDR3 is TGTGCCAGCAGCCCAGCGAGCGGTACGAACACCGGGGAGCTGTTTTTT. This encodes CASSPASGTNTGELFF.

This chain uses TRBV13 with TRBJ2-5, with 13 bases matching TRBD2. This CDR3 is 16 amino acids long. Germline V gene sequence: CDR1 PRHDT, CDR2 FYEKMQ (reference sequence). V shed 5 bases, J shed 1 base, and the junction held 4 bases outside the gene matches. The DNA of the CDR3 is TGTGCCAGCAGCCCCGGGACTAGCGGGATCCAAGAGACCCAGTACTTC. Residues: CASSPGTSGIQETQYF.

V usage is TRBV12-3 or TRBV12-4 and J usage is TRBJ1-1; D remains unclear. Between the trimmed V and J ends, which lost 6 bases and 0 bases, there was a span of 8 bases. The CDR3 consists of 13 residues. This CDR3 reads CASSLTMNTEAFF. The CDR3 region has the DNA TGTGCCAGCAGCCTAACCATGAACACTGAAGCTTTCTTT.

The chain recombines TRBV2 with TRBJ2-3; 9 nucleotides line up with TRBD2. Germline lookup yields CDR1 SNHLY and CDR2 FYNNEI. CDR3 length equals 15 residues. After removal of 4 bases from V and 2 bases from J, the junction contained 4 bases not matched to a gene. CDR3 loop: CASSGAGGHTDTQYF. In nucleotides, the CDR3 is TGTGCCAGCAGTGGAGCGGGAGGCCACACAGATACGCAGTATTTT.

The rearrangement joins TRBV25-1 to TRBJ2-2, with D tentatively TRBD2 (6 bases). The germline V and J ends were trimmed by 2 bases and 5 bases, with 15 bases remaining between them. Germline lookup yields CDR1 MGHDK and CDR2 SYGVNS. The CDR3 spans 16 residues. CDR3 sequence: CASSEPSGVYTGELFF. CDR3 nucleotides: TGTGCCAGCAGTGAACCTTCGGGAGTATATACCGGGGAGCTGTTTTTT.

A few counts support this clonotype. The chain uses TRBV6-2 or TRBV6-3 and TRBJ2-7, with 7 bases identical to TRBD1. The CDR3 length is 17 residues. Per the germline V gene, CDR1 is MNHEY and CDR2 is SVGEGT. J was trimmed by 1 base and V by 5 bases; bases with no gene match: 14. CDR3 DNA sequence: TGTGCCAGCAGTGCCCAAAGCTCAGGGGGTCGATCCTACGAGCAGTACTTC. This gives the protein CASSAQSSGGRSYEQYF.

The chain links TRBV5-1 to TRBJ2-7; D not resolved. CDR3 size: 13 residues. Germline CDR1 SGHRS, CDR2 YFSETQ. Trimming removed 5 bases from V and 3 bases from J, with 12 bases in between. CDR3 protein: CASRGNFGYEQYF. The DNA for the CDR3 is TGCGCCAGCAGAGGTAACTTTGGCTACGAGCAGTACTTC.

This clonotype came up many times. This chain links TRBV15 with TRBJ2-7; D is undetermined. V was cut by 8 bases and J by 2 bases, with 13 bases left in between. The CDR3 is made up of 13 amino acids. CDR1 is LNHNV, CDR2 YYDKDF, per germline (reference sequence). The CDR3 sequence: CATPRPCTYEQYF. CDR3 sequence (DNA): TGTGCCACCCCTCGACCCTGCACCTACGAGCAGTACTTC.

At least ten counts were recorded for this clonotype. This chain connects TRBV12-3 or TRBV12-4 to TRBJ1-6; D remains ambiguous. V dropped 7 bases and J dropped 9 bases, with 16 bases sitting between them. The CDR3 loop spans 14 amino acids. The CDR3 region is CASNPGDVGSPLHF. The DNA for the CDR3 is TGTGCCAGCAACCCCGGAGACGTGGGTTCACCCCTCCACTTT.

V usage is TRBV3-1 and J usage is TRBJ2-7; no firm D call. Germline assignment: CDR1 LGHDT and CDR2 YNNKEL (reference sequence). The germline V and J ends were trimmed by 3 bases and 3 bases, with 6 bases remaining between them. This CDR3 is 12 amino acids long. The CDR3, as DNA: TGTGCCAGCAGCCATCGAGGCTACGAGCAGTACTTC. Its protein product is CASSHRGYEQYF.

Many counts were recorded for this clonotype. The chain combines TRBV12-3 or TRBV12-4 with TRBJ2-7; 9 nucleotides match TRBD1. The CDR3 sequence is 16 residues long. The junction had 6 bases not matched to a gene; V was cut back by 3 bases and J by 0 bases. The CDR3 loop is CASSLGQGMSSYEQYF. CDR3 bases: TGTGCCAGCAGTTTGGGACAGGGAATGAGCTCCTACGAGCAGTACTTC.

The chain employs TRBV7-2 and TRBJ2-5; no definite D call. Looked up from germline, CDR1 is SGHTA and CDR2 is FQGNSA. The V end was cut by 3 bases, the J end by 5 bases, with 10 bases between. The CDR3 is made up of 13 amino acids. CDR3 sequence: CASSFQFGETQYF. As DNA, the CDR3 is TGTGCCAGCAGCTTTCAGTTTGGGGAGACCCAGTACTTC.

V and J are TRBV20-1 and TRBJ1-3; D not resolved. CDR3 size: 13 residues. Germline lookup yields CDR1 DFQATT and CDR2 SNEGSKA (reference sequence). Trimming pared 3 bases from V and 8 bases from J, leaving 14 bases between. In DNA, the CDR3 is TGCAGTGCTAGGGCCCCCATCCGAGACACCATATATTTT. This sequence encodes CSARAPIRDTIYF.

V is TRBV7-9 and J is TRBJ2-4; D gene unclear. CDR3 size: 12 residues. The V and J ends lost 3 bases and 10 bases respectively, with 10 bases between them. Germline assignment: CDR1 SEHNR and CDR2 FQNEAQ (reference sequence). The CDR3 sequence: CASSLDPSIQYF. The CDR3 DNA follows: TGTGCCAGCAGCTTGGACCCTTCTATTCAGTACTTC.

The chain is built from TRBV25-1 and TRBJ2-2, with D possibly being TRBD1 (6 bases). Trimming left V 11 bases short and J 2 bases short, with 12 bases between. The V gene's germline CDR1 is MGHDK and CDR2 SYGVNS. The CDR3 totals 13 residues. The CDR3 DNA sequence: TGTGCCGCAGGGGACCCCAACACCGGGGAGCTGTTTTTT. Its protein is CAAGDPNTGELFF.